Presented here are 10 T cell receptor beta chains from one specimen sequenced in a study of blood T cells in healthy people across ages. With a J-beta primer mix and a sample-barcoded 5' primer, a second PCR ran roughly 6 to 12 cycles. TCRdb independently ran MiXCR on the 5' RACE reads; one entry per CDR3 protein. The sample carries around 800,000 distinct CDR3 sequences, 60% to 80% recorded once. The sequenced sample was blood. These receptors were obtained from a man aged 25-45 years in good health.

J is TRBJ2-7 and V is TRBV15; a weak D match, TRBD1 (6 bases). The CDR3 length is 16 residues. Trimming stripped 1 base from V and 0 bases from J, with 13 bases between. CDR1 is LNHNV and CDR2 is YYDKDF in the germline V gene (reference sequence). The CDR3 bases are TGTGCCACCAGCAGAGTCGTGGGGACATTCTCCTACGAGCAGTACTTC. Translation: CATSRVVGTFSYEQYF. The full variable domain, in which reference TRBV15 and TRBJ2-7 provide the parts outside the CDR3, is DAMVIQNPRYQVTQFGKPVTLSCSQTLNHNVMYWYQQKSSQAPKLLFHYYDKDFNNEADTPDNFQSRRPNTSFCFLDIRSPGLGDTAMYLCATSRVVGTFSYEQYFGPGTRLTVT.

This sequence joins TRBV6-5 and TRBJ2-5; D is uncertain. CDR3 length: 14 residues. The germline V gene has CDR1 MNHEY and CDR2 SVGAGI. Trimming stripped 4 bases from V and 4 bases from J, with 13 bases between. This CDR3 reads CASSSLAVAETQYF. The CDR3 nucleotides are TGTGCCAGCAGTTCCCTTGCTGTAGCAGAGACCCAGTACTTC.

The chain is built from TRBV27 and TRBJ1-2, with 7 bases fitting TRBD1. Germline V gene lookup returns CDR1 MNHEY and CDR2 SMNVEV (reference sequence). The CDR3 is 17 amino acids. V lost 5 bases to trimming and J lost 5 bases; unmatched junction nucleotides: 17. The CDR3 reads CASSLRWSQGVVYGYTF. The CDR3 nucleotides read TGTGCCAGCAGTCTTCGATGGTCGCAGGGGGTGGTTTATGGCTACACCTTC.

This clonotype has only a few counts. The chain links TRBV20-1 to TRBJ1-2; D remains unclear. Trimming shortened V by 3 bases and J by 0 bases, and 17 bases separated the two germline ends. Germline loops: CDR1 DFQATT, CDR2 SNEGSKA (reference sequence). The CDR3 has 16 residues. The CDR3 loop is CSASRLGALANYGYTF. CDR3 DNA sequence: TGCAGTGCTAGTCGCTTAGGTGCGCTTGCTAACTATGGCTACACCTTC.

This chain joins TRBV7-2 and TRBJ1-2; no definite D call. CDR3 length equals 14 residues. Germline CDR1 reads SGHTA; CDR2 reads FQGNSA. The V end was cut by 5 bases, the J end by 5 bases, with 15 bases between. As DNA, the CDR3 is TGTGCCAGCAGCCCCCACCGAGGATCTTATGGCTACACCTTC. Its protein is CASSPHRGSYGYTF.

This sequence joins TRBV14 and TRBJ2-3; TRBD2 is a possible D gene (6 bases). Germline CDR1 and CDR2: SGHDN and FVKESK. CDR3 length: 16 amino acids. V was trimmed by 4 bases and J by 2 bases, leaving 16 bases between them. DNA for the CDR3: TGTGCCAGCAGCCCCAGACGGGGCGGGGACACAGATACGCAGTATTTT. Translated: CASSPRRGGDTDTQYF.

The chain combines TRBV30 with TRBJ1-1; perhaps TRBD1 as D (5 bases). From germline, CDR1 is GTSNPN and CDR2 SVGIG (reference sequence). Trimming left V 0 bases short and J 5 bases short, with 10 bases between. The CDR3 is 13 amino acids. In DNA, the CDR3 is TGTGCCTGGAGTGTACAGGCATTGACTGAAGCTTTCTTT. Translation: CAWSVQALTEAFF.

The rearrangement uses TRBV30 and TRBJ2-5; 7 nucleotides align to TRBD2. The V gene end was trimmed by 2 bases and the J gene end by 5 bases; junction bases not matched to a gene: 5. This CDR3 comprises 13 residues. Germline V gives CDR1 GTSNPN, CDR2 SVGIG (reference sequence). The DNA for the CDR3 is TGTGCCTGGAGTCCCGGGGGGTTCGAGACCCAGTACTTC. As protein: CAWSPGGFETQYF.

The chain recombines TRBV29-1 with TRBJ1-2; TRBD1 matches at 8 bases. The germline gives CDR1 SQVTM, CDR2 ANQGSEA. V was pared by 6 bases and J by 5 bases, with 2 bases of the junction left unmatched. There are 11 residues in the CDR3. The CDR3 loop reads CSVDRGYGYTF. The DNA for the CDR3 is TGCAGCGTAGACAGGGGTTATGGCTACACCTTC.

This clonotype has more than one count but fewer than ten. CDR3 loop: CSVEEHLNTEAFF. CDR3 bases: TGCAGCGTTGAGGAACACTTGAACACTGAAGCTTTCTTT. The chain employs TRBV29-1 and TRBJ1-1; D not certain. Germline values: CDR1 SQVTM, CDR2 ANQGSEA. V dropped 3 bases and J dropped 0 bases, with 8 bases sitting between them. CDR3 size: 13 residues.